What follows is one T cell receptor beta chain and its context. Its antigen remains unidentified. This specimen includes other DNA sequences encoding the same CDR3. Sequenced material consisted of expressed TCRB transcripts (all of the isolated RNA was reverse transcribed). Some clones are missing from TCRdb's copy, which holds only in-frame ones; the method was immunoSEQ multiplex PCR. The table lists over 150,000 clones, approximately 13% of them singletons. The data were obtained in a study of beta chain features in type 1 diabetes. Study results and caveats: No resolution was reached here on whether HLA type influences TCRB rearrangement.

The ends were cut back, 4 bases at V and 1 base at J, with 5 bases in the middle. Germline CDR1 is MDHEN and CDR2 is SYDVKM. The CDR3 covers 12 residues. The rearrangement uses TRBV28 and TRBJ2-7; no clear D gene. The clonotype was recovered from a woman younger than 30 in good health. The sequenced sample was central memory CD4+ T cells from blood. The CDR3, as DNA: TGTGCCAGCAGTTCTAGGTCCTACGAGCAGTACTTC. The encoded protein is CASSSRSYEQYF.